This T cell receptor (beta chain) emerged from a study of cytomegalovirus exposure and HLA in healthy donors. Points from the study as a whole: In vitro checks showed that a few CMV-associated chains really do target CMV antigens. Subsequent analysis showed first-cohort TCR clusters tending to co-occur in roughly 130 validation repertoires.

The germline V gene has CDR1 SGHRS and CDR2 YFSETQ. V dropped 4 bases and J dropped 4 bases, with 13 bases sitting between them. The length of the CDR3 is 14 residues. Details on this clone: Its antigen is unidentified.

Clones were sequenced by immunoSEQ multiplex PCR, and TCRdb holds only the in-frame ones, with some missing. The profile shows a few hundred thousand clones, around 90% of them singletons. The TCR comes from a woman under 30 in good health and CMV-seronegative. The V call is TRBV5-1, the J call TRBJ2-3; possible D gene TRBD1, 5 bases. Sequencing was performed on PBMCs. The CDR3 sequence is CASSAQRGPDTQYF. DNA for the CDR3: TGCGCCAGCAGCGCGCAAAGGGGCCCAGATACGCAGTATTTT.